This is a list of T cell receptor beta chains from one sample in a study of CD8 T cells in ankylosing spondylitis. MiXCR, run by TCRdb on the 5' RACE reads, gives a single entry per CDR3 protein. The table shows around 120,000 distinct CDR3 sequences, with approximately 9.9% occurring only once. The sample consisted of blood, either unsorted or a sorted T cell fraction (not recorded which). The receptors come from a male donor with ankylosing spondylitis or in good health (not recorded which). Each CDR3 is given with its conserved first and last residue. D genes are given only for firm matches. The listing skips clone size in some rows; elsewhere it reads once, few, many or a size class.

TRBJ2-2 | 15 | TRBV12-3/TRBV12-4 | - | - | CASTLEIQSTGELFF | TGTGCCAGCACCCTAGAGATACAGAGCACCGGGGAGCTGTTTTTT
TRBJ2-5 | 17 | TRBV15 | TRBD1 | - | CATSRETGAPIGETQYF | TGTGCCACCAGCAGAGAGACAGGGGCCCCTATTGGGGAGACCCAGTACTTC
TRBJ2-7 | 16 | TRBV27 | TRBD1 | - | CASSRNSGGSAYEQYF | TGTGCCAGCAGTAGAAATTCAGGGGGTTCCGCCTACGAGCAGTACTTC
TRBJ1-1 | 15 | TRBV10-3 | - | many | CAISEGRGSSTEAFF | TGTGCCATCAGTGAGGGTAGGGGGTCCTCCACTGAAGCTTTCTTT
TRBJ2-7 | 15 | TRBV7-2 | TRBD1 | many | CASSSGTGGYYEQYF | TGTGCCAGCAGCTCCGGGACAGGGGGCTACTACGAGCAGTACTTC
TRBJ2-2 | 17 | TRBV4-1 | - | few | CASSQDRESFDTGELFF | TGCGCCAGCAGCCAAGACCGGGAATCCTTTGACACCGGGGAGCTGTTTTTT
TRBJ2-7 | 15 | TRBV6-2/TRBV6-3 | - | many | CASSYSPGVYDEQYF | TGTGCCAGCAGTTACAGCCCGGGGGTCTACGACGAGCAGTACTTC
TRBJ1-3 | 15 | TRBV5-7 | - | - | CASSWGRNSGNTIYF | TGTGCCAGCAGCTGGGGACGGAACTCTGGAAACACCATATATTTT
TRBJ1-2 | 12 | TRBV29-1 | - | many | CSVEGPDYGYTF | TGCAGCGTCGAGGGTCCGGACTATGGCTACACCTTC
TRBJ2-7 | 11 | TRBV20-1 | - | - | CSARGVSEQYF | TGCAGTGCAAGGGGAGTTTCCGAGCAGTACTTC